This T cell receptor beta chain was observed in a study of CD8 T cells in ankylosing spondylitis. Preparation of TCR beta libraries was done by quantitative 5'-RACE with molecular barcodes. TCRdb ran MiXCR on the 5' RACE reads and lists one entry per CDR3 protein. The table shows around 250,000 distinct CDR3 sequences, with roughly 10% occurring only once. This clonotype was recorded a few times. Its target is not known. General study findings and limits: Reported data indicate significant enrichment of disease-linked clones within matched ankylosing spondylitis synovial fluid. Peripheral blood held disease-linked clones only at relatively low frequency, and these were CD8+.

CDR1 is ENHRY, CDR2 SYGVKD, per germline. V was clipped by 4 bases and J by 2 bases; unmatched bases: 7. The CDR3 is 16 amino acids. The chain carries TRBV10-3 and TRBJ2-2; TRBD1 agrees at 7 bases. Sequenced: blood, either unsorted or a sorted T cell fraction (not recorded which). The TCR comes from a male donor with ankylosing spondylitis or in good health (not recorded which). CDR3: CAISGGQVTNTGELFF. CDR3 sequence (DNA): TGTGCCATCAGTGGCGGACAGGTTACCAACACCGGGGAGCTGTTTTTT.